The rows below give T cell receptor beta chains drawn from one sample of a study of blood T cell repertoires in COVID-19. Profiling relied on immunoSEQ multiplex PCR, and the TCRdb table lists in-frame clones only, not all of them. Of around 200,000 clones in the sample, roughly 81% are singletons; the top ten hold 4.9%. The sample was peripheral blood. These receptors all stem from a woman older than 75 with acute or convalescent COVID-19. Both conserved end residues are part of each CDR3. Each record gives: J gene, V gene, D gene, clone size, CDR3 protein. A D gene is named only where the DNA matches it firmly. Clone sizes are given selectively: once, few, many, or a class where the clone is expanded.

j_gene: TRBJ2-3
v_gene: TRBV4-3
d_gene: .
abundance: .
CDR3aa: CASSRSGHAGPDTQYF

j_gene: TRBJ2-3
v_gene: TRBV7-2
d_gene: .
abundance: .
CDR3aa: CASSLVAGMNTQYF

j_gene: TRBJ2-3
v_gene: TRBV7-9
d_gene: TRBD2
abundance: .
CDR3aa: CASSGTSGTDTQYF

j_gene: TRBJ1-3
v_gene: TRBV10-2
d_gene: .
abundance: .
CDR3aa: CASGGRGNSGNTIYF

j_gene: TRBJ2-3
v_gene: TRBV5-5
d_gene: .
abundance: few
CDR3aa: CASSLALASTDTQYF

j_gene: TRBJ2-3
v_gene: TRBV6-5
d_gene: .
abundance: .
CDR3aa: CASKKALTDTQYF

j_gene: TRBJ1-6
v_gene: TRBV27
d_gene: .
abundance: .
CDR3aa: CASSLPGYSPLHF

j_gene: TRBJ2-1
v_gene: TRBV7-2
d_gene: .
abundance: once
CDR3aa: CASSLRQAYNEQFF

j_gene: TRBJ1-1
v_gene: TRBV7-9
d_gene: .
abundance: .
CDR3aa: CASSLAPGTLQAFF

j_gene: TRBJ1-1
v_gene: TRBV4-3
d_gene: .
abundance: .
CDR3aa: CASSQVRGETEAFF

j_gene: TRBJ2-1
v_gene: TRBV10-2
d_gene: TRBD2
abundance: .
CDR3aa: CASSAVAGVNEQFF

j_gene: TRBJ1-2
v_gene: TRBV6-2/TRBV6-3
d_gene: TRBD1
abundance: .
CDR3aa: CASSNPQGANYGYTF

j_gene: TRBJ2-6
v_gene: TRBV7-2
d_gene: TRBD1
abundance: .
CDR3aa: CASSFRPGQATGANVLTF

j_gene: TRBJ1-4
v_gene: TRBV2
d_gene: TRBD1
abundance: .
CDR3aa: CASSRDRGGEKLFF

j_gene: TRBJ1-1
v_gene: TRBV29-1
d_gene: .
abundance: .
CDR3aa: CSVEDLKAFF

j_gene: TRBJ1-5
v_gene: TRBV3-1/TRBV3-2
d_gene: .
abundance: .
CDR3aa: CASSRMGEGNQPQHF

j_gene: TRBJ1-1
v_gene: TRBV4-1
d_gene: .
abundance: once
CDR3aa: CASSQLANQGWTEAFF

j_gene: TRBJ1-2
v_gene: TRBV7-8
d_gene: .
abundance: .
CDR3aa: CASSLVAGQSSSYGYTF

j_gene: TRBJ2-4
v_gene: TRBV7-3
d_gene: TRBD1
abundance: .
CDR3aa: CASSSTGEEGIQYF

j_gene: TRBJ2-2
v_gene: TRBV10-1
d_gene: TRBD2
abundance: .
CDR3aa: CASSRTSGNTGELFF

j_gene: TRBJ2-2
v_gene: TRBV5-1
d_gene: TRBD2
abundance: .
CDR3aa: CASSLGTSGSGPTGELFF

j_gene: TRBJ1-1
v_gene: TRBV3-1/TRBV3-2
d_gene: .
abundance: .
CDR3aa: CASSRLDRNTEAFF

j_gene: TRBJ1-3
v_gene: TRBV28
d_gene: TRBD1
abundance: once
CDR3aa: CASSLVGQDSGNTIYF

j_gene: TRBJ1-3
v_gene: TRBV4-3
d_gene: .
abundance: .
CDR3aa: CASSLQSNSGNTIYF

j_gene: TRBJ1-2
v_gene: TRBV19
d_gene: .
abundance: .
CDR3aa: CASGRDYGYTF

j_gene: TRBJ2-5
v_gene: TRBV3-1/TRBV3-2
d_gene: TRBD2
abundance: .
CDR3aa: CASMLWALAGVEETQYF

j_gene: TRBJ1-6
v_gene: TRBV11-2
d_gene: .
abundance: .
CDR3aa: CASSQQGTASYNSPLHF

j_gene: TRBJ1-6
v_gene: TRBV4-3
d_gene: TRBD1
abundance: few
CDR3aa: CASSQARTGFSPLHF

j_gene: TRBJ2-5
v_gene: TRBV19
d_gene: .
abundance: .
CDR3aa: CASTLTGDQETQYF

j_gene: TRBJ1-5
v_gene: TRBV3-1/TRBV3-2
d_gene: TRBD1
abundance: .
CDR3aa: CASSLGTGHQPQHF

j_gene: TRBJ1-1
v_gene: TRBV11-2
d_gene: TRBD1
abundance: .
CDR3aa: CASSLDRAGGRAFF

j_gene: TRBJ1-1
v_gene: TRBV7-2
d_gene: TRBD1
abundance: .
CDR3aa: CASSDTGVQNTEAFF

j_gene: TRBJ1-2
v_gene: TRBV3-1/TRBV3-2
d_gene: TRBD1
abundance: .
CDR3aa: CASSPDRERGYTF

j_gene: TRBJ1-3
v_gene: TRBV7-9
d_gene: .
abundance: few
CDR3aa: CASSLASAGLGNTIYF

j_gene: TRBJ2-3
v_gene: TRBV19
d_gene: .
abundance: .
CDR3aa: CASSNRQLPFVDTQYF

j_gene: TRBJ1-1
v_gene: TRBV11-2
d_gene: .
abundance: .
CDR3aa: CASSSLPGSTEAFF

j_gene: TRBJ2-7
v_gene: TRBV7-2
d_gene: TRBD2
abundance: .
CDR3aa: CASSPSGGLAYEQYF

j_gene: TRBJ1-1
v_gene: TRBV11-3
d_gene: .
abundance: .
CDR3aa: CASSLGGRGRLAEAFF

j_gene: TRBJ1-2
v_gene: TRBV11-2
d_gene: .
abundance: .
CDR3aa: CASASGSPNYGYTF

j_gene: TRBJ1-4
v_gene: TRBV18
d_gene: .
abundance: .
CDR3aa: CASSPLRGEKLFF

j_gene: TRBJ1-5
v_gene: TRBV15
d_gene: .
abundance: .
CDR3aa: CATSASNNQPQHF

j_gene: TRBJ2-7
v_gene: TRBV6-5
d_gene: TRBD2
abundance: .
CDR3aa: CASGFSSGTGEQYF

j_gene: TRBJ2-1
v_gene: TRBV9
d_gene: TRBD1
abundance: .
CDR3aa: CASSSRTGGYNEQFF

j_gene: TRBJ1-2
v_gene: TRBV9
d_gene: TRBD1
abundance: .
CDR3aa: CASSVGERTGGVYGYTF

j_gene: TRBJ1-2
v_gene: TRBV11-2
d_gene: TRBD1
abundance: .
CDR3aa: CASSLEGGGGYTF

j_gene: TRBJ1-2
v_gene: TRBV11-2
d_gene: TRBD1
abundance: .
CDR3aa: CASSLTGAGYTF

j_gene: TRBJ2-3
v_gene: TRBV18
d_gene: .
abundance: .
CDR3aa: CASSPTRPDTQYF

j_gene: TRBJ2-7
v_gene: TRBV5-1
d_gene: TRBD1
abundance: .
CDR3aa: CASSPTGTGDSYEQYF

j_gene: TRBJ2-5
v_gene: TRBV27
d_gene: TRBD1
abundance: .
CDR3aa: CASSLGTGGRWETQYF

j_gene: TRBJ2-1
v_gene: TRBV18
d_gene: TRBD1
abundance: once
CDR3aa: CASSQSGTGYNEQFF

j_gene: TRBJ1-6
v_gene: TRBV9
d_gene: .
abundance: .
CDR3aa: CASSVSQTNSPLHF

j_gene: TRBJ1-1
v_gene: TRBV6-6
d_gene: .
abundance: once
CDR3aa: CASSYGGEAFF

j_gene: TRBJ1-1
v_gene: TRBV18
d_gene: .
abundance: .
CDR3aa: CASSPQGMGTEAFF

j_gene: TRBJ1-6
v_gene: TRBV19
d_gene: .
abundance: .
CDR3aa: CASSIDRGLPSNSPLHF

j_gene: TRBJ2-1
v_gene: TRBV27
d_gene: .
abundance: .
CDR3aa: CASMEFGGSYNEQFF

j_gene: TRBJ1-1
v_gene: TRBV4-1
d_gene: .
abundance: .
CDR3aa: CASSIQGSTEAFF

j_gene: TRBJ2-5
v_gene: TRBV18
d_gene: TRBD2
abundance: .
CDR3aa: CASSPLAGGQETQYF

j_gene: TRBJ1-3
v_gene: TRBV3-1/TRBV3-2
d_gene: .
abundance: once
CDR3aa: CASSQGDIWKDSGNTIYF

j_gene: TRBJ2-1
v_gene: TRBV28
d_gene: TRBD2
abundance: once
CDR3aa: CASSDKLAVIYNEQFF

j_gene: TRBJ2-7
v_gene: TRBV29-1
d_gene: .
abundance: once
CDR3aa: CSVGREKALYEQYF